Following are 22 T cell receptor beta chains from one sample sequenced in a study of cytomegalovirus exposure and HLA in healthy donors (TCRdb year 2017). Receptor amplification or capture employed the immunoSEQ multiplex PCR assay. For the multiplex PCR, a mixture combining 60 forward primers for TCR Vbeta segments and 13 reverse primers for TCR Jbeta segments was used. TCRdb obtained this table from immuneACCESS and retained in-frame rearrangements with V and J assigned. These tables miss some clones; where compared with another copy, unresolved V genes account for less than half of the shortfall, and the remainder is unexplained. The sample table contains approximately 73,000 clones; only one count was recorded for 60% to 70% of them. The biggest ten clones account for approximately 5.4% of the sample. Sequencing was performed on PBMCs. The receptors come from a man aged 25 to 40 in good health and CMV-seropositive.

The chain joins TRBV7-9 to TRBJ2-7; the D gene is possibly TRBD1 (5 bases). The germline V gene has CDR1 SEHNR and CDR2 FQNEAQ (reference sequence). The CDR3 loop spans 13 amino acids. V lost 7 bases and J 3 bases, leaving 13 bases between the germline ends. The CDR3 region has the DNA TGTGCCAGCACCGAAGGGGTTTTCTACGAGCAGTACTTC. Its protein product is CASTEGVFYEQYF. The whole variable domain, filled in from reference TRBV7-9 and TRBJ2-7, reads DTGVSQNPRHKITKRGQNVTFRCDPISEHNRLYWYRQTLGQGPEFLTYFQNEAQLEKSRLLSDRFSAERPKGSFSTLEIQRTEQGDSAMYLCASTEGVFYEQYFGPGTRLTVT.

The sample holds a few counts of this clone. The CDR3 sequence: CASSLQGASTDTQYF. Here the CDR3 DNA reads TGTGCCAGCAGCTTGCAGGGGGCAAGCACAGATACGCAGTATTTT. The rearrangement uses TRBV5-4 and TRBJ2-3; 8 nucleotides agree with TRBD1. The CDR3 is 15 amino acids. The V and J ends lost 1 base and 0 bases, in that order; junction bases with no gene match: 1. Per germline, CDR1 SGHNT and CDR2 YYREEE (reference sequence).

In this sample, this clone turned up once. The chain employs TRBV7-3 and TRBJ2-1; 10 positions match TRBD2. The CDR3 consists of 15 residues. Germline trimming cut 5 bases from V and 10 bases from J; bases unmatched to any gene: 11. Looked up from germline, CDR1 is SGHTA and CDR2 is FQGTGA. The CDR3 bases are TGTGCCAGCAGCGATCGGACTAGCGGTAATCGAGAGCAGTTCTTC. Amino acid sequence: CASSDRTSGNREQFF.

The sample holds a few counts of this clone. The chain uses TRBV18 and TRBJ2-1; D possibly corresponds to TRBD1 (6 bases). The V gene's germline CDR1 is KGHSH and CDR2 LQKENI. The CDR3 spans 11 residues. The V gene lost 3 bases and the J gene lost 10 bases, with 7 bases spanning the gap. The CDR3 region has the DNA TGTGCCAGCTCACCTGGGACAGAGCAGTTCTTC. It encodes CASSPGTEQFF.

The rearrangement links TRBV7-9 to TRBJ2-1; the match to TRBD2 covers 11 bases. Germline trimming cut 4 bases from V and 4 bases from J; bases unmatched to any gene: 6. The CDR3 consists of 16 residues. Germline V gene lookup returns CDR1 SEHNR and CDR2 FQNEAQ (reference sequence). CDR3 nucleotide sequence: TGTGCCAGCAGCTCGGGGGCTAGCGGGGGGTACAATGAGCAGTTCTTC. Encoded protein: CASSSGASGGYNEQFF.

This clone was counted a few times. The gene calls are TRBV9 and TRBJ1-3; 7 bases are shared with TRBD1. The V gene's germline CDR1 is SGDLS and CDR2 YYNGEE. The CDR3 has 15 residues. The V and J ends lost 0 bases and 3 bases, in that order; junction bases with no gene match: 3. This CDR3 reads CASSVDTGDGNTIYF. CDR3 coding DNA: TGTGCCAGCAGCGTAGACACAGGGGATGGAAACACCATATATTTT.

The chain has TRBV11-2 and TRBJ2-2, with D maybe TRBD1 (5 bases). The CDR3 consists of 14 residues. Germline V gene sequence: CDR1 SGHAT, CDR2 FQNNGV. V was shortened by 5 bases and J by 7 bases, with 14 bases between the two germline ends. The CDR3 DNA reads TGTGCCAGCAGCACGCCAAGGGGTTTCGGGGAGCTGTTTTTT. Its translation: CASSTPRGFGELFF.

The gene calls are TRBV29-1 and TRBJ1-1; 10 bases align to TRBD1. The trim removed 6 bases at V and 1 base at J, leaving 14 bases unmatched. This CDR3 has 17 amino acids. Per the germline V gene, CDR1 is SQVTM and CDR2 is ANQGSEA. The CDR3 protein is CSVRRDRGILGNTEAFF. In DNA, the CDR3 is TGCAGCGTCCGGCGGGACAGGGGAATATTAGGGAACACTGAAGCTTTCTTT.

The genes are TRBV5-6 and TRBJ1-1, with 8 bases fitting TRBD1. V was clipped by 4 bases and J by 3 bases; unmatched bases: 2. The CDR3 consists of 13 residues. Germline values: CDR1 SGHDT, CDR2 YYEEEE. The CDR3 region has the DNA TGTGCCAGCAGCCAGACAGGGGACACTGAAGCTTTCTTT. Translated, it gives CASSQTGDTEAFF.

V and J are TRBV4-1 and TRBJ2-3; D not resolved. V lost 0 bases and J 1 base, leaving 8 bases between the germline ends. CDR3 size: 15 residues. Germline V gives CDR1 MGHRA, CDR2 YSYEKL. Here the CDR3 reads CASSQEETGTDTQYF. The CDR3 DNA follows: TGCGCCAGCAGCCAAGAGGAAACAGGCACAGATACGCAGTATTTT.

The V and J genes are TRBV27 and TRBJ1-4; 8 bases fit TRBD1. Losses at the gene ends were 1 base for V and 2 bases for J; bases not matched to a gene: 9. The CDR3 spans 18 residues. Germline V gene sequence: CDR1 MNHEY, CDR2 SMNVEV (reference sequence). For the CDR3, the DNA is TGTGCCAGCAGTTTATTCGCCCCCCAGGGGGCTACTAATGAAAAACTGTTTTTT. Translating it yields CASSLFAPQGATNEKLFF.

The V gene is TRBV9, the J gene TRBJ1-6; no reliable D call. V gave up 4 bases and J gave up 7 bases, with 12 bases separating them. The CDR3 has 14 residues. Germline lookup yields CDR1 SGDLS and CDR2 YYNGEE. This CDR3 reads CASSPRVENSPLHF. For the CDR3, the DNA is TGTGCCAGCAGCCCACGGGTGGAAAATTCACCCCTCCACTTT.

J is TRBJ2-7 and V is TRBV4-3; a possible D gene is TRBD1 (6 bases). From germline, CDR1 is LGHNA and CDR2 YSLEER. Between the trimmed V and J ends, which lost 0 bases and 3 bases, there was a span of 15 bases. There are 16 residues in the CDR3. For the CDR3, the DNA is TGCGCCAGCAGCCAAGATCTTGTTGGGGGCGGCTACGAGCAGTACTTC. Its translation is CASSQDLVGGGYEQYF.

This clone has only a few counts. The CDR3 loop is CATSSRTGMGTEAFF. In DNA, the CDR3 is TGTGCCACCAGCAGTAGGACAGGGATGGGGACTGAAGCTTTCTTT. The chain is built from TRBV15 and TRBJ1-1; 8 bases are shared with TRBD1. The V and J ends lost 3 bases and 5 bases, in that order; junction bases with no gene match: 8. CDR3 size: 15 residues. Germline assignment: CDR1 LNHNV and CDR2 YYDKDF (reference sequence).

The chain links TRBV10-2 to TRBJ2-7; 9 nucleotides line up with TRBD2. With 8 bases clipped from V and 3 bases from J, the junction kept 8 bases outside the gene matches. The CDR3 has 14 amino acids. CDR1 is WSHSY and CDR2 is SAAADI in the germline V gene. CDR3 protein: CASALAGANYEQYF. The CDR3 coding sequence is TGCGCCAGCGCCTTAGCGGGGGCGAACTACGAGCAGTACTTC.

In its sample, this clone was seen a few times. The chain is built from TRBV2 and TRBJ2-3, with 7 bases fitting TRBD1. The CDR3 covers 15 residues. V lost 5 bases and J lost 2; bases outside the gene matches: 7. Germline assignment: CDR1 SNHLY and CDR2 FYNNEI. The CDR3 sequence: CASSTQGVSTDTQYF. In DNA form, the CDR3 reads TGTGCCAGCAGTACGCAGGGGGTCTCCACAGATACGCAGTATTTT.

The CDR3 region has the DNA TGTGCCAGCAGCGCCGGGACAGGGCGTGCAACTAATGAAAAACTGTTTTTT. Amino acid sequence: CASSAGTGRATNEKLFF. The chain has TRBV7-9 and TRBJ1-4; 9 bases agree with TRBD1. V trimming: 5 bases; J trimming: 0 bases; junction bases outside the gene matches: 7. Per germline, CDR1 SEHNR and CDR2 FQNEAQ (reference sequence). The CDR3 sequence is 17 residues long.

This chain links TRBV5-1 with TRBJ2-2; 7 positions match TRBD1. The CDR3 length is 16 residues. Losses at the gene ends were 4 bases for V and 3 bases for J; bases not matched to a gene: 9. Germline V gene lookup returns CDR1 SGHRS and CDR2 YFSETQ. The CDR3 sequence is CASSPKTGKYTGELFF. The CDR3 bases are TGCGCCAGCAGCCCCAAGACAGGGAAATACACCGGGGAGCTGTTTTTT.

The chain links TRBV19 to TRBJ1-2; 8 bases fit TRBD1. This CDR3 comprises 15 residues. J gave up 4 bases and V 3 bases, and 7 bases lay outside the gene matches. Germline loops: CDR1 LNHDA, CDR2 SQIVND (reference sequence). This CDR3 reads CASSIGQGRGYGYTF. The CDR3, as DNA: TGTGCCAGTAGTATTGGACAGGGACGCGGCTATGGCTACACCTTC.

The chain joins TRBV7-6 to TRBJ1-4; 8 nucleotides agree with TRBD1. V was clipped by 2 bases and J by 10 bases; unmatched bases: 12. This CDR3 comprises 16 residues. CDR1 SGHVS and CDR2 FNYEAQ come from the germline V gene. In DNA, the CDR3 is TGTGCCAGCAGCTTACCCATATCAGGGGGCCCGGGAAAACTGTTTTTT. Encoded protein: CASSLPISGGPGKLFF.

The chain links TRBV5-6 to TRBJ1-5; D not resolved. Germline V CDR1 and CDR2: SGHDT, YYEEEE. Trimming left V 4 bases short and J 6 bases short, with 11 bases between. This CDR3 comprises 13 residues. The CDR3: CASSRQSGQPQHF. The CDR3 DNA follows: TGTGCCAGCAGCAGGCAGTCGGGTCAGCCCCAGCATTTT.

CDR3 region: CSVAGTDETGELFF. The CDR3 coding sequence is TGCAGCGTCGCCGGGACAGACGAAACCGGGGAGCTGTTTTTT. The chain uses TRBV29-1 and TRBJ2-2, with TRBD1 identical over 7 bases. Germline loops: CDR1 SQVTM, CDR2 ANQGSEA. With V trimmed by 6 bases and J by 5 bases, 9 bases remained unmatched. CDR3 length: 14 amino acids.